This TCR beta chain was documented in a study of low-dose radiotherapy and immunotherapy resistance in tumors. Overall study context: Members of Cohort 1 were treated with 0.5 Gy per fraction every 2 weeks. The prescribed total PTV dose was 6.5 Gy.

The sample holds many counts of this clonotype. First-strand cDNA used TRAV- and TRBV-specific primers, covering alpha and beta chains. Using a constant-region primer together with a V-primer adapter, TCRs were subjected to about 20 PCR cycles of amplification. TCRdb reprocessed the reads via MiXCR and lists one record per CDR3 protein. The sample consists of 60,000 to 90,000 distinct CDR3 sequences, roughly 30% of them appearing once. The V segment lost 5 bases and the J segment 4 bases; nucleotides outside the gene matches: 14. Germline assignment: CDR1 SGHNT and CDR2 YENEEA. CDR3 length: 18 residues. The time point denotes: before trial treatment. Solid tumors that lacked tumor-infiltrating lymphocytes and were advanced were present in eligible patients.

The origin of this receptor is a female donor with ovarian cancer. This chain uses TRBV11-3 with TRBJ1-1; 12 nucleotides agree with TRBD1. This specimen was PBMCs, taken before treatment. The CDR3 region has the DNA TGTGCCAGCAGCGGAAGGGACAGGGGGCTTAGCGGGCTCACTGAAGCTTTCTTT. This sequence encodes CASSGRDRGLSGLTEAFF.